This TCR beta chain appears in the sequencing data of a study of T-cell reconstitution after alpha-beta-depleted transplantation in children (dated by TCRdb to the mid-2010s). Context from the whole study: The study quantitatively tracked T-cell immune reconstitution after TCRalphabeta/CD19-depleted allogeneic hematopoietic cell transplantation in children using TCR repertoire profiling.

The CDR3 spans 15 residues, from the cysteine through the phenylalanine. The read is trimmed to its CDR3 DNA, 45 bases read in frame from base 1. At the junction V is shortened by 4 bases and J by 5 bases; bases outside the gene matches: 5. From a lookup of the germline V gene (reference sequence), CDR1 and CDR2 are LNHNV and YYDKDF. Regarding this clonotype: No cognate antigen has been identified for it. No much larger clone exists at a distance of one base, and base qualities are not known.

The method behind the library was PCR. The sequencer was an Illumina HiSeq 2500. To normalize quantification of the TCRbeta repertoire, the TCR libraries were built with molecular barcoding that relied on unique molecular identifiers. TCRdb itself trimmed the public reads at Q25 with fastp, ran MiXCR and retained productive beta chains. Rows with one shared CDR3 protein collapse into an entry with the most common genes and DNA. This sample holds roughly 500,000 distinct CDR3 sequences; roughly an eighth were observed only once. About 5.6% of the sample is in the top ten clones. The chain was built from TRBV15 and TRBJ2-5; TRBD2 lines up with 12 middle nucleotides. This clonotype was sampled from a human donor who donated a stem cell graft to a child with combined immunodeficiency. The specimen was PBMCs from the stem cell graft donor, collected from the stem cell graft. DNA sequence: TGTGCCACCAGCACCCTAGCGGGGGGGCCGGAGACCCAGTACTTC. Translated, it reads CATSTLAGGPETQYF.